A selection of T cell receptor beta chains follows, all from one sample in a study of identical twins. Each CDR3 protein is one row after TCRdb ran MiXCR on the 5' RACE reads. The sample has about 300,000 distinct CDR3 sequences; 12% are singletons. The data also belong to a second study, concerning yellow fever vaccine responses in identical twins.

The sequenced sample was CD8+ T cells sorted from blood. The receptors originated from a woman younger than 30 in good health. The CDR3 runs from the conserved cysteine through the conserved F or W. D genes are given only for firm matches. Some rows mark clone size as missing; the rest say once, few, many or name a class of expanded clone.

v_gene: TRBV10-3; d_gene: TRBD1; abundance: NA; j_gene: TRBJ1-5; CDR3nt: TGTGCCATCAACCGACAGGGGTGGAATCAGCCCCAGCATTTT; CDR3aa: CAINRQGWNQPQHF
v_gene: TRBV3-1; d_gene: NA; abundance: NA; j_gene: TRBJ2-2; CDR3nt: TGTGCCAGCAGCAACCTAGGAGGACAGATCTATTACACCGGGGAGCTGTTTTTT; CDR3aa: CASSNLGGQIYYTGELFF
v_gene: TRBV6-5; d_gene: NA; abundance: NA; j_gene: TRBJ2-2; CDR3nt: TGTGCCAGCAGTTACTCTAGCGAGGTCGGGGAGCTGTTTTTT; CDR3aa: CASSYSSEVGELFF
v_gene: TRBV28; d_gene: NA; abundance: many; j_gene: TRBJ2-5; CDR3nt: TGTGCCAGCAGTCTAAAACGGGTTTTCTTAAGAATCCAGGAGACCCAGTACTTC; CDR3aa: CASSLKRVFLRIQETQYF
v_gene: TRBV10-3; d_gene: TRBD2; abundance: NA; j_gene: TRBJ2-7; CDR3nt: TGTGCCCTGAGACAGCGGGAGTATCCATTGGCGGTCTACGAGCAGTACTTC; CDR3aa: CALRQREYPLAVYEQYF
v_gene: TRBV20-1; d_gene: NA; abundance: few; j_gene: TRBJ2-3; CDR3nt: TGCAGTGCTAGAGATAACTCCCAGGGCACAGATACGCAGTATTTT; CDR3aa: CSARDNSQGTDTQYF
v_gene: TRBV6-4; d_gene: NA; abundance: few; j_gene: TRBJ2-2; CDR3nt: TGTGCCAGCAGTGACGAGGACACCGGGGAGCTGTTTTTT; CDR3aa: CASSDEDTGELFF
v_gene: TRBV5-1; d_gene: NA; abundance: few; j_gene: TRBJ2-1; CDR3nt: TGCGCCAGCAGCCCACCACGCAGCAATGAGCAGTTCTTC; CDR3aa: CASSPPRSNEQFF
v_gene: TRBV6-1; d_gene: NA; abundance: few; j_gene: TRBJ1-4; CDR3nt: TGTGCCAGCAGACCGGAATGGGTCGCAACTAATGAAAAACTGTTTTTT; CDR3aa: CASRPEWVATNEKLFF
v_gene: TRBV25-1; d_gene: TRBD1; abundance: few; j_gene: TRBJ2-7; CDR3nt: TGTGCCAGCAGTGCCGGACAGGGCCCCTACGAGCAGTACTTC; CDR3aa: CASSAGQGPYEQYF
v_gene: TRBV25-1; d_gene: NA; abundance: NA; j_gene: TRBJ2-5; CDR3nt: TGTGCCAGCGCACAGAGGAGTGCCCAAGAGACCCAGTACTTC; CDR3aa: CASAQRSAQETQYF
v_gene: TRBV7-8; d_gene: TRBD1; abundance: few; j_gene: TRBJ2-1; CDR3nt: TGTGCCAGCAGCTTGACAGGGTATGGGGATGAGCAGTTCTTC; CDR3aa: CASSLTGYGDEQFF
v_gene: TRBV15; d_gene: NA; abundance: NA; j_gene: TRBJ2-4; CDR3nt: TGTGCCACCAGCAGTGATCGGGGTGCTGAGGAGTACTTC; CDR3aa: CATSSDRGAEEYF
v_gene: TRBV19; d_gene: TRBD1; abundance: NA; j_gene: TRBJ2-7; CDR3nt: TGTGCCAGTAGTACGACAGGGGACGGCGAGCAGTACTTC; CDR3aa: CASSTTGDGEQYF
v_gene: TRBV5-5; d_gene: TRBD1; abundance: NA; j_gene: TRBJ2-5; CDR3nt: TGTGCCAGCAGCCCCGACAGGGCGGAGACCCAGTACTTC; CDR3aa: CASSPDRAETQYF
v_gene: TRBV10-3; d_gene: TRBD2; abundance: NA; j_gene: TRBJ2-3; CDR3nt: TGTGCCATCATGGCGGGAGAGGCCACAGATACGCAGTATTTT; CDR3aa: CAIMAGEATDTQYF
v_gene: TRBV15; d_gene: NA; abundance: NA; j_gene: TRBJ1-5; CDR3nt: TGTGCCACCAGCAGAGGTGGATTCAATCAGCCCCAGCATTTT; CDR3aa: CATSRGGFNQPQHF
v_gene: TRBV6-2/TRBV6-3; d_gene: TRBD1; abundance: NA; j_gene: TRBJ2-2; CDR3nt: TGTGCCAGCAGTAGGACAGGGGGCGAAGGGGAGCTGTTTTTT; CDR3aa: CASSRTGGEGELFF
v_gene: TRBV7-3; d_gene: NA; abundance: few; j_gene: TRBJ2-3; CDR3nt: TGTGCCAGCAGCGACCCTAGCACAGATACGCAGTATTTT; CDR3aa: CASSDPSTDTQYF
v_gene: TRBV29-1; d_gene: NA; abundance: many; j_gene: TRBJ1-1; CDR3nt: TGCAGCGTTGAAAGTTATACTGAAGCTTTCTTT; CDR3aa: CSVESYTEAFF
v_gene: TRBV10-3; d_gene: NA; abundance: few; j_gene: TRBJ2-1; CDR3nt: TGTGCCGCAGGGGGGAGTGGTGAGCAGTTCTTC; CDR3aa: CAAGGSGEQFF
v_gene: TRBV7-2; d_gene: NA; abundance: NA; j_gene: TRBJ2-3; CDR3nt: TGTGCCAGCAGCCCGCCCTACACAGATACGCAGTATTTT; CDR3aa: CASSPPYTDTQYF
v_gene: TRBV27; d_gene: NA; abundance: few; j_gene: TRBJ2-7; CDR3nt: TGTGCCAGCAGTTTATCCTACAGGGCCTACGAGCAGTACTTC; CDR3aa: CASSLSYRAYEQYF
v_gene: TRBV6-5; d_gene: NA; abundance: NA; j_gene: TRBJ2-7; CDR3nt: TGTGCCAGCAGTTACGGGCAGCGGGCGGGGGAGCAGTACTTC; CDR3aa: CASSYGQRAGEQYF
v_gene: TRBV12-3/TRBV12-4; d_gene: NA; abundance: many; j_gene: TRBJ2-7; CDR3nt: TGTGCCAGCAGCCGCCGGGGGTTTGGCTACGAGCAGTACTTC; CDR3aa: CASSRRGFGYEQYF
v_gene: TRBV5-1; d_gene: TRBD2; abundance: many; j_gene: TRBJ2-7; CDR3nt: TGCGCCAGCAGCTTAGTTACTAGCGGGGGCTACGAGCAGTACTTC; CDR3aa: CASSLVTSGGYEQYF
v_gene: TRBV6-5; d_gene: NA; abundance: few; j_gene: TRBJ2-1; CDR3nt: TGTGCCAGCAGTTATTGGGGGTCTCAGTTCTTC; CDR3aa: CASSYWGSQFF
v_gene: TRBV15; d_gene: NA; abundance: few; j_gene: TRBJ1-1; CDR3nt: TGTGCCACCAGCGTCGTCGGTCCCTACACTGAAGCTTTCTTT; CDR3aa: CATSVVGPYTEAFF
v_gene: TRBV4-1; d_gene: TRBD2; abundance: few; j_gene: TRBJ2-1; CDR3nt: TGCGCCAGCAGCCAAGATACGGGACTAGCGGGCAATGAGCAGTTCTTC; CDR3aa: CASSQDTGLAGNEQFF
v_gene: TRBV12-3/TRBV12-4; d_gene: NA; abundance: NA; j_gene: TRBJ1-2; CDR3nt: TGTGCCAGCAGTTTAATTCCCTCGTTGGGCTACACCTTC; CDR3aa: CASSLIPSLGYTF
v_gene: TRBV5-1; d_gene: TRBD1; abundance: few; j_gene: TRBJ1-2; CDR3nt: TGCGCCAGCAGCTTGGAAGCAGGGGGCGCCCTCTATGGCTACACCTTC; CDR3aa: CASSLEAGGALYGYTF
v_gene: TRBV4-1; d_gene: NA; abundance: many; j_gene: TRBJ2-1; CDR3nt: TGCGCCAGCAGCACCAGGGGAGGCCGAGGTAATGAGCAGTTCTTC; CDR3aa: CASSTRGGRGNEQFF
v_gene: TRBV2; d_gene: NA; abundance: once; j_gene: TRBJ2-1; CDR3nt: TGTGCCAGCAGTGAACCCCCGGGTTTCATCTACAATGAGCAGTTCTTC; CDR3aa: CASSEPPGFIYNEQFF
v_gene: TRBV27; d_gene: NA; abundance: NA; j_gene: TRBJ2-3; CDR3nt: TGTGCCAGCAGTCTTATAAGGGGGGACACAGATACGCAGTATTTT; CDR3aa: CASSLIRGDTDTQYF
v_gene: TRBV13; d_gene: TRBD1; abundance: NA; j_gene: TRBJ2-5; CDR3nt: TGTGCCACCAGCTCGCCTTGGGACAGTCAAGAGACCCAGTACTTC; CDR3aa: CATSSPWDSQETQYF
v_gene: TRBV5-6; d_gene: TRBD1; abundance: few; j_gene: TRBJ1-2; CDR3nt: TGTGCCAGCAGCCGACAGGGGGTCGGGTATGGCTACACCTTC; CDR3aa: CASSRQGVGYGYTF
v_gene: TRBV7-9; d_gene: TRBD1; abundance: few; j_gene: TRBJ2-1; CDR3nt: TGTGCCAGCGGCGGGACAGGGTTATACAATGAGCAGTTCTTC; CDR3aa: CASGGTGLYNEQFF
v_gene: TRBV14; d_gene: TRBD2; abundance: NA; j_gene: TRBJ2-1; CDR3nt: TGTGCCAGCAGCCAATCTAGCGGGTACTTATACAATGAGCAGTTCTTC; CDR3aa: CASSQSSGYLYNEQFF
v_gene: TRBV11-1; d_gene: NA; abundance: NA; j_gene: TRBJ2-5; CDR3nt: TGTGCCAGCAGCCGGATCGAGAGGGAAGGGGCTCTCCAAGAGACCCAGTACTTC; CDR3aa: CASSRIEREGALQETQYF
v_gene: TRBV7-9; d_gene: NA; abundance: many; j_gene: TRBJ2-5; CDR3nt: TGTGCCTCGAGGGCAGACTCTACAGAGACCCAGTACTTC; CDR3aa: CASRADSTETQYF
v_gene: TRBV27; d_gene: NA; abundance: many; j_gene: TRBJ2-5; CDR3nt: TGTGCCAGCAGCCCCCTAAGCCAAGAGACCCAGTACTTC; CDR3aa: CASSPLSQETQYF
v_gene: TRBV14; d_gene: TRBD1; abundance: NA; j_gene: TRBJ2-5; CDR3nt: TGTGCCAGCAGCCATCTGAGGGACAGCCAAGAGACCCAGTACTTC; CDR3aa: CASSHLRDSQETQYF
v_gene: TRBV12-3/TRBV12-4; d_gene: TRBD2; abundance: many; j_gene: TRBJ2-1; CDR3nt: TGTGCCAGCAGTTTCGTAGCGGGGGTCTCGGGTTTTGAGCAGTTCTTC; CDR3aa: CASSFVAGVSGFEQFF
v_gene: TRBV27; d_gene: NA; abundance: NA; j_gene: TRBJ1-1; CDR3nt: TGTGCCAGCATGCAGGCGGCTGCTTTACCTGAAGCTTTCTTT; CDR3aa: CASMQAAALPEAFF
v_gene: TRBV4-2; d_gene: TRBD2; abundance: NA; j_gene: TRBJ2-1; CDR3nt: TGTGCCAGCAGCCAAGAAGGAGGGGCTAGCGGCGTATACAATGAGCAGTTCTTC; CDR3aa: CASSQEGGASGVYNEQFF
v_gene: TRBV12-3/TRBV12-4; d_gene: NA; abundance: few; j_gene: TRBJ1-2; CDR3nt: TGTGCCAGCAGCTCGCTGGTAGGGGCCTGGAGGGGCTACACCTTC; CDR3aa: CASSSLVGAWRGYTF
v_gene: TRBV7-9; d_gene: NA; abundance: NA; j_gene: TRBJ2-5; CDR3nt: TGTGCCAGCAGCTTAGAACGACTACAAGAGACCCAGTACTTC; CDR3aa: CASSLERLQETQYF
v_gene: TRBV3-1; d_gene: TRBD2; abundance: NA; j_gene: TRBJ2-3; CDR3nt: TGTGCCAGCAGCCCCTTACCGACTAGCAGTGCGGATACGCAGTATTTT; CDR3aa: CASSPLPTSSADTQYF
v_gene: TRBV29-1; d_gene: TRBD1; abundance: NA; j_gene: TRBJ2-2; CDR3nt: TGCAGCGTTGATAGAGAAGGACAGGCTTTGGTCGGGGAGCTGTTTTTT; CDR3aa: CSVDREGQALVGELFF
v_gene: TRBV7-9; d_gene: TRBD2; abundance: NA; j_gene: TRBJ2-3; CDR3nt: TGTGCCAGCAGCTTAGATCGGACTAGTCGAAATACGCAGTATTTT; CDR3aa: CASSLDRTSRNTQYF
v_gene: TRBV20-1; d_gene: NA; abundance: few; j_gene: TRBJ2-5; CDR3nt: TGCAGTGCTAGAGTCTTGGAAGGGTTAGAGACCCAGTACTTC; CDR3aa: CSARVLEGLETQYF
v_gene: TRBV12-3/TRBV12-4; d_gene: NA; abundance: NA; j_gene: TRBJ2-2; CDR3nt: TGTGCCAGCAGTCCCATGGGCTCCGAAGGCACCGGGGAGCTGTTTTTT; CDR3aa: CASSPMGSEGTGELFF
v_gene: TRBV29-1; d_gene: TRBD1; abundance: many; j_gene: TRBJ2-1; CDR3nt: TGCAGCGTCGCACAGGGGGCACCCTACAATGAGCAGTTCTTC; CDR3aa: CSVAQGAPYNEQFF
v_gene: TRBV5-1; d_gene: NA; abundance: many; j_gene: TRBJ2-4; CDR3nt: TGCGCCAGCAGCTTGGCCTGGCGCCCCAAAAACATTCAGTACTTC; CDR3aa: CASSLAWRPKNIQYF